This T cell receptor (beta chain) comes out of a study of cytomegalovirus exposure and HLA in healthy donors. Study outcomes and limitations: It was only CMV serostatus that was available as immune exposure information. Per a prior analysis, the majority of TCR beta V segments were productive roughly 87% or roughly 30% of the time. Through in vitro validation, a few CMV-associated chains were shown to be specific for CMV antigens.

Details on this clone: Its antigen is not known.

Germline V gene sequence: CDR1 MDHEN, CDR2 SYDVKM. Trimming pared 6 bases from V and 0 bases from J, leaving 8 bases between. The CDR3 length is 14 residues. The study ran its PCR with 60 Vbeta and 13 Jbeta primers. Original analysis: Counted up in a later analysis, unique TCR beta chains came to 60 million to 95 million, with around 10 million shared. Libraries were prepared by immunoSEQ multiplex PCR; TCRdb keeps only in-frame clonotypes and omits some of them. Clone size and V and J calls were adopted from that table, with D and trimming inferred from the DNA. This sample yields around 110,000 clones, of which approximately 80% are seen a single time; 3.5% to 4.5% belongs to the top ten.

The receptor was isolated from a woman aged 30 to 39 in good health and CMV-seronegative. What was sequenced was PBMCs. V is TRBV28 and J is TRBJ1-4; tentative D call: TRBD1 (5 bases). The CDR3 DNA reads TGTGCCAGCAGGGAGGGGCCAACTAATGAAAAACTGTTTTTT. This codes for CASREGPTNEKLFF.